Presented here are 24 T cell receptor beta chains from one specimen sequenced in a study of blood T cell repertoires in COVID-19. The table came from immunoSEQ multiplex PCR; TCRdb's copy has only in-frame clones and leaves some out. The data contain 45,000 to 60,000 clones, about 85% of them seen just once; the ten biggest clones take up approximately 13%. Material for sequencing was peripheral blood. Receptor source: a woman older than 75 with acute or convalescent COVID-19.

The rearrangement joins TRBV4-1 to TRBJ2-3; 9 nucleotides line up with TRBD2. This CDR3 region has 15 residues. The J segment lost 0 bases and the V segment lost 10 bases, leaving 8 bases of the junction unmatched. CDR1 and CDR2 (germline): MGHRA, YSYEKL. The CDR3 here is CATTSGGSSTDTQYF. CDR3 nucleotide sequence: TGCGCCACTACCAGCGGGGGGTCCAGCACAGATACGCAGTATTTT.

The chain uses TRBV6-1 and TRBJ2-2, with D perhaps TRBD2 (5 bases). Germline V gene data show CDR1 as MNHNS and CDR2 as SASEGT. There are 17 residues in the CDR3. Trimming pared 4 bases from V and 7 bases from J, leaving 22 bases between. The CDR3 bases are TGTGCCAGCAGTGTGGTTCTTGGCCTAGTGAGGGTCGGGGAGCTGTTTTTT. Its protein product is CASSVVLGLVRVGELFF.

This rearrangement joins TRBV4-1 to TRBJ2-3; TRBD2 aligns across 16 bases. CDR1 and CDR2 from the germline V gene are MGHRA and YSYEKL. V shed 4 bases and J 1 base; nucleotides not matched to a gene: 8. This CDR3 has 19 residues. The chain's CDR3 is CASSRKGLAGGPGTDTQYF. The CDR3 DNA follows: TGCGCCAGCAGCCGAAAGGGACTAGCGGGGGGGCCCGGCACAGATACGCAGTATTTT.

This sequence joins TRBV6-6 and TRBJ2-7; D may be TRBD1 (6 bases). Germline V CDR1 and CDR2: MNHNY, SVGAGI (reference sequence). V was cut by 2 bases and J by 2 bases, with 13 bases left in between. The CDR3 has 15 residues. CDR3 sequence (DNA): TGTGCCAGCAGTTACCCCGGGACACAAGCCTACGAGCAGTACTTC. Translated: CASSYPGTQAYEQYF.

This chain links TRBV20-1 with TRBJ2-7, with D perhaps TRBD1 (6 bases). This CDR3 has 11 residues. The V gene's germline CDR1 is DFQATT and CDR2 SNEGSKA (reference sequence). V was cut by 6 bases and J by 6 bases, with 12 bases left in between. The CDR3 reads CSAQGPSEQYF. DNA of the CDR3: TGCAGTGCCCAGGGGCCTAGCGAGCAGTACTTC.

The CDR3 DNA sequence: TGTGCCAGCAGCCGAGACAGGGGCATCGGAAACACCATATATTTT. It translates to CASSRDRGIGNTIYF. This chain joins TRBV3-1 (or the pseudogene TRBV3-2) and TRBJ1-3; 8 bases match TRBD1. This CDR3 is 15 amino acids long. The V gene's germline CDR1 is LGHDT and CDR2 YNNKEL (reference sequence). J was trimmed by 4 bases and V by 4 bases; bases with no gene match: 6.

As concerns this clone: At one boundary the junction diverges from the germline segment, which might be a read error. The rearrangement uses TRBV30 and TRBJ1-6; the match to TRBD1 covers 8 bases. CDR1 is GTSNPN and CDR2 is SVGIG in the germline V gene (reference sequence). The CDR3 is 12 amino acids. In nucleotides, the CDR3 is TGTGCCTGGAGCCCCCAGGGGGACAGGCCTTTCTTT. This encodes CAWSPQGDRPFF.

The chain joins TRBV7-9 to TRBJ2-1, with 8 positions matching TRBD2. Germline CDR1 and CDR2: SEHNR and FQNEAQ (reference sequence). The CDR3 loop spans 13 amino acids. With V trimmed by 9 bases and J by 6 bases, 7 bases remained unmatched. The CDR3 sequence is CASISGGLNEQFF. The CDR3 DNA follows: TGTGCCAGTATTTCGGGGGGGCTCAATGAGCAGTTCTTC.

The chain recombines TRBV4-1 with TRBJ1-6; D is ambiguous. The ends were cut back, 3 bases at V and 7 bases at J, with 4 bases in the middle. In germline, CDR1 is MGHRA, CDR2 YSYEKL. This CDR3 comprises 12 residues. The CDR3 nucleotides read TGCGCCAGCAGCCATCAGAATTCACCCCTCCACTTT. Its translation is CASSHQNSPLHF.

V is TRBV5-6 and J is TRBJ1-2; no clear D. In germline, CDR1 is SGHDT, CDR2 YYEEEE. Trimming removed 0 bases from V and 2 bases from J, with 5 bases in between. CDR3 length: 13 amino acids. CDR3 sequence (DNA): TGTGCCAGCAGCTTGGAACAGAACTATGGCTACACCTTC. Its translation is CASSLEQNYGYTF.

This chain links TRBV18 with TRBJ1-3, with unresolved D. V lost 3 bases to trimming and J lost 0 bases, with 6 bases between them. The V gene's germline CDR1 is KGHSH and CDR2 LQKENI. CDR3 length equals 14 residues. The CDR3 is CASSPNSSGNTIYF. The CDR3 DNA follows: TGTGCCAGCTCACCCAACTCCTCTGGAAACACCATATATTTT.

The rearrangement links TRBV3-1 (or the pseudogene TRBV3-2) to TRBJ1-5; D gene unclear. Trimming took off 7 bases at V and 8 bases at J, with 15 bases between the two ends. The CDR3 totals 13 residues. Germline CDR1 and CDR2: LGHDT and YNNKEL (reference sequence). This CDR3 reads CASKGSPGEPQHF. DNA for the CDR3: TGTGCCAGCAAAGGCTCCCCCGGGGAGCCCCAGCATTTT.

This clone was detected only once. The chain employs TRBV28 and TRBJ1-6; no firm D call. The germline V and J ends were trimmed by 10 bases and 10 bases, with 14 bases remaining between them. Germline values: CDR1 MDHEN, CDR2 SYDVKM. This CDR3 comprises 12 residues. As DNA, the CDR3 is TGTGCCACCACACCGCAGAACTCACCCCTCCACTTT. Amino acid sequence: CATTPQNSPLHF.

The CDR3 reads CASTLGDRGGYTF. CDR3 bases: TGTGCCAGCACATTGGGGGACAGAGGCGGCTACACCTTC. The chain carries TRBV5-4 and TRBJ1-2; 7 nucleotides match TRBD1. Per the germline V gene, CDR1 is SGHNT and CDR2 is YYREEE (reference sequence). The CDR3 consists of 13 residues. J lost 8 bases, V lost 6 bases, and 10 bases had no gene match.

This clone was observed a handful of times. The rearrangement links TRBV20-1 to TRBJ1-2; D unclear. This CDR3 has 11 residues. Germline-derived CDR1 and CDR2 are DFQATT and SNEGSKA (reference sequence). Deletions cut 5 bases from V and 1 base from J, with 5 bases between. Written as DNA, the CDR3 is TGCAGTGCTGAGGGTAACTATGGCTACACCTTC. Translated: CSAEGNYGYTF.

The chain links TRBV15 to TRBJ1-2, with 9 positions matching TRBD1. Germline trimming cut 7 bases from V and 2 bases from J; bases unmatched to any gene: 11. This CDR3 comprises 16 residues. The V gene's germline CDR1 is LNHNV and CDR2 YYDKDF (reference sequence). The CDR3 sequence: CATIPGTGLRNYGYTF. For the CDR3, the DNA is TGTGCCACCATCCCGGGGACAGGGCTTAGGAACTATGGCTACACCTTC.

The rearrangement links TRBV29-1 to TRBJ2-1, with 8 bases identical to TRBD1. Trimming removed 7 bases from V and 9 bases from J; junction bases left unmatched: 8. Germline CDR1 is SQVTM and CDR2 is ANQGSEA. CDR3 length: 12 amino acids. This chain's CDR3 is CSARSGGIEQFF. CDR3 DNA sequence: TGCAGCGCCCGGTCAGGGGGCATTGAGCAGTTCTTC.

The chain recombines TRBV5-1 with TRBJ1-3; perhaps TRBD1 as D (6 bases). V lost 7 bases and J lost 0, with 17 bases in between. Germline V gene lookup returns CDR1 SGHRS and CDR2 YFSETQ. This CDR3 has 16 amino acids. The CDR3: CASGQNGQSSGNTIYF. DNA of the CDR3: TGCGCCAGCGGACAAAATGGACAGAGCTCTGGAAACACCATATATTTT.

The rearrangement uses TRBV5-1 and TRBJ1-1; 9 bases match TRBD1. Germline-derived CDR1 and CDR2 are SGHRS and YFSETQ. The CDR3 contains 15 residues. The V segment lost 0 bases and the J segment 3 bases; nucleotides outside the gene matches: 3. The CDR3 DNA is TGCGCCAGCAGCTTGGCCGGGACAGGGTACACTGAAGCTTTCTTT. It specifies CASSLAGTGYTEAFF.

The chain recombines TRBV29-1 with TRBJ2-7, with D perhaps matching TRBD2 (5 bases). Germline V gene lookup returns CDR1 SQVTM and CDR2 ANQGSEA. V was cut by 6 bases and J by 2 bases, with 11 bases left in between. The CDR3 totals 12 residues. CDR3 sequence reads: CSVGDGPYEQYF. CDR3 nucleotides: TGCAGCGTGGGAGACGGACCCTACGAGCAGTACTTC.

The V call is TRBV12-3 or TRBV12-4, the J call TRBJ1-1; D is unclear. The CDR3 runs 13 residues. Trimming removed 6 bases at V and 8 bases at J, with 16 bases between. DNA of the CDR3: TGTGCCAGCAGGAAAGAAGTCAGTCACGAAGCTTTCTTT. It codes for CASRKEVSHEAFF.

The J gene is TRBJ2-2, the V gene TRBV5-1; 8 bases fit TRBD1. The CDR3 is 16 amino acids. Germline V gene lookup returns CDR1 SGHRS and CDR2 YFSETQ. The trim removed 3 bases at V and 1 base at J, leaving 5 bases unmatched. The CDR3 DNA reads as TGCGCCAGCAGCTCAAACGGACAGGGGAACACCGGGGAGCTGTTTTTT. This codes for CASSSNGQGNTGELFF.

V usage is TRBV7-2 and J usage is TRBJ2-3; D is unresolved. CDR1 is SGHTA and CDR2 is FQGNSA in the germline V gene. The CDR3 covers 12 residues. Trimming removed 4 bases at V and 11 bases at J, with 13 bases between. This CDR3 is CASSSPRSRQYF. CDR3 sequence (DNA): TGTGCCAGCAGCTCTCCGAGGTCGAGGCAGTATTTT.

This clone was picked up one time. Distinct nucleotide sequences in the sample also encode this CDR3. The V and J genes are TRBV6-5 and TRBJ2-3; D gene uncertain. Trimming removed 2 bases from V and 5 bases from J, with 2 bases in between. CDR3 size: 11 residues. Germline V gene sequence: CDR1 MNHEY, CDR2 SVGAGI. CDR3 DNA sequence: TGTGCCAGCAGTTACCGAGATACGCAGTATTTT. Amino acid sequence: CASSYRDTQYF.